Listed here is a single T cell receptor beta chain. Its antigen remains unidentified. Trimming took 6 bases from V and 3 from J, leaving 14 bases between them. The germline CDR1 and CDR2 sequences are MRHNA and SNTAGT. The CDR3 runs to 14 residues. These data are taken from a study of CD4+ T cells in melanoma. Findings and limits, study-wide: A reported correlation linked neoantigen-specific CD4+ T cells to CD8+, macrophage and B cell function. In melanoma, neoantigen-specific CD4+ T cells reportedly differed in differentiation state.

Sequencing was performed with immunoSEQ multiplex PCR; in TCRdb, only in-frame clones are kept and a portion is missing. Of about 50,000 clones detected, roughly 89% appear once; the ten largest clones hold about 12%. The TCR was taken from a human donor with melanoma. The rearrangement joins TRBV6-4 to TRBJ1-1, with D unclear. Sequencing was performed on peripheral blood. In nucleotides, the CDR3 is TGTGCCAGCAGCGTACGACTCGGAGACACTGAAGCTTTCTTT. It translates to CASSVRLGDTEAFF.